This T cell receptor (beta chain) was profiled in a study of cytomegalovirus exposure and HLA in healthy donors (TCRdb year 2017). Regarding the study in general: In an earlier analysis of approximately 640 of the donors, 276 Gb of sequence data and 90 million to 130 million unique TCR beta sequences from about 190 million T cells were reported. An early release covering over 500 HLA-typed donors comprised approximately 290 gigabases of sequencing data and 65 million to 100 million unique TCR sequences. Among the approximately 400 genotyped donors, 81% belonged to the genetic ancestry cluster associated with self-reported Caucasian donors. The study was designed to test whether signatures of past pathogen exposure could be identified by cataloging public T cell receptors. The study profiled the T cell repertoires of about 720 subjects by immunosequencing and related them to cytomegalovirus serostatus. Besides the first cohort of 500 to 700 subjects, a separate validation cohort made up of roughly 120 different subjects was used. To predict cytomegalovirus infection status, the study combined high-throughput TCR immunosequencing, statistical association of individual TCRs with disease status, and machine learning. A later analysis re-analyzed previously published TCR beta repertoires from 650 to 800 donors and added high-resolution HLA genotyping to study TCR occurrence patterns. The later analysis used no new phenotypic data to find candidate immune exposures, relying instead on TCR beta sequences and their occurrence across donors. In an earlier analysis of about 590 of the donors, high-throughput TCR beta sequencing was used to judge whether each TCR beta V gene segment behaved as functional or pseudogenic. Donor age, sex, ethnicity and CMV serostatus were compiled together with the repertoire data. Genome-wide SNP genotypes for about 65% of the roughly 670 donors were used in a later genetic analysis, which treated that subset as a discovery cohort. All discovery cohort repertoires had been generated using a single sequencing platform. Both class I and class II loci were covered by HLA typing, at four-digit resolution. The number of typed donors differed by locus: roughly 629-630 for A, B, C, DRB1 and DQB1; 500 to 550 for DQA1; fewer than 610 for DPA1; and some 470 for DPB1. About five DR-DQ haplotypes were handled as single units for association and clustering, since linkage in the cohort was strong. Among about 360 genotyped donors of the cohort, an average of approximately 240,000 unique TCR beta nucleotide sequences were sequenced per donor, about a sixth of them non-productive. Beyond this particular receptor, the publication reports: In the study, 150 to 200 TCR beta chains were listed as associated with cytomegalovirus. In a later analysis, HLA-associated TCR beta chains were found to be more clonally expanded and to have lower generation probabilities than equally common non-associated chains. Strong co-occurrence of HLA alleles, especially DR and DQ, made assigning TCR associations to individual alleles difficult. The classifier was reported to diagnose cytomegalovirus status with high specificity and sensitivity in both the original cohort and the validation cohort. Because some donors lacked HLA typing at each locus, the association tests relied only on the typed subset. The presence/absence analyses assumed that sequencing depth was roughly uniform across donors, and that assumption may not be true. A further reported finding was that TCR beta sequences accurately predicted the HLA-A and HLA-B alleles for most subjects in the first cohort. A later analysis found that TCR association rates varied across HLA loci, with DRB1 alleles showing the most associated TCRs and HLA-C alleles the fewest. Most CMV-associated TCR beta chains appeared to be HLA-restricted in a later analysis, and the HLA associations seemed to be driven largely by CMV exposure. The cohort was sequenced for TCR beta chains only, and without alpha or paired-chain data the features that could be detected were limited. In a later genetic analysis, a missense DCLRE1C variant was associated with V-gene and J-gene trimming of TCR beta chains, and the association was replicated in an independent cohort. It was suggested by the authors that the approach could potentially be generalized to other disease states and immunological phenotypes. Compared with the approximately 700-donor mean, donors in an Asian-associated ancestry cluster had fewer N-insertions in productive TCRs, according to a later genetic analysis. In an earlier analysis of approximately 590 of the donors, most TCR beta V segments appeared in productive rearrangements about 87% or about 30% of the time, broadly matching IMGT annotations. Linkage disequilibrium might explain the correlated functional status among segregating V segments, but an unknown experimental factor could not be excluded. At a false discovery rate of 0.05, a later analysis linked fewer than 20,000 TCR beta sequences to specific HLA alleles. A later analysis reported that several top co-occurrence clusters appeared linked to parvovirus B19, influenza, CMV and Epstein-Barr virus. Because counts were too low, about 18 rarely observed V segments, including chromosome 9 orphons, were excluded from the earlier analysis of roughly 580 of the donors. Because the 87-base-pair reads could not distinguish some IMGT-functional V segments, including TRBV6-2 and TRBV6-3, those segments were excluded. Most TCR sequences were observed very rarely across donors, whereas some public TCRs were present in many individuals. CMV serostatus was the only immune exposure information available for the cohort. Three of the identified cytomegalovirus-associated TCR beta chains were confirmed in vitro to be specific for cytomegalovirus antigens. The sequencing pipeline was judged likely to have produced a cluster of highly shared sequence variants as a technical artifact.

The library was prepared using the immunoSEQ multiplex PCR assay. For the multiplex PCR, a mixture combining 60 forward primers for TCR Vbeta segments and 13 reverse primers for TCR Jbeta segments was used. The CDR3 region of rearranged TCR beta genes was amplified from genomic DNA with a multiplex PCR assay. The Illumina HiSeq System was used to sequence the amplified TCR beta libraries as 87-base-pair reads. In the authors' own workflow: Across the 700 or so repertoires, a later analysis counted about 81 million unique TCR beta chains, around 10 million of which were shared by at least two donors. To remove PCR and sequencing errors, raw reads were error-corrected and collapsed into unique sequences using a nearest-neighbor algorithm that merged closely related sequences. To assign V, D and J gene segments, CDR3 sequences were aligned to IMGT reference sequences. Each retained sequence needed at least a six-nucleotide match to both a V gene segment and a J gene segment. A rearrangement was called productive if the CDR3 had no stop codons and remained in frame with V and J, and every other rearrangement was called non-productive. CDR3 was defined according to IMGT convention as the region running from the second conserved V-encoded cysteine to the conserved J-encoded phenylalanine. The earlier analysis of roughly 590 of the donors excluded any sequence lacking an unambiguous match to a single V gene segment. In an earlier analysis of 587 of the donors, V segments were called functional above 56.7% productive rearrangements and were called segregating when the between-donor standard deviation exceeded 5%. A statistical classification framework was built to diagnose cytomegalovirus status from the catalog of TCR beta chain sequences. In a later analysis, V and J genes were assigned by comparing TCR nucleotide sequences against IMGT/GENE-DB human TR gene sequences. Using the TCRdist pipeline, a later analysis assigned CDR3 sequences along with most-parsimonious VDJ recombination scenarios. In a later analysis, each TCR beta chain was defined by its CDR3 amino acid sequence together with its V-gene family, and reads without a unique V-gene family were excluded. As a way to deal with suspected cross-contamination and a sequencing artifact, a later analysis dropped nearly 600 nucleotide sequences that were highly shared and had low generation probability. In a later analysis, a clonal expansion index was calculated for each public chain from normalized within-repertoire ranks of inferred template counts. In a later analysis, generation probabilities were computed with a VDJ recombination model fitted to out-of-frame rearrangements, and the resulting probabilities were checked against IGoR. In a later analysis, hypergeometric tests were used to score TCR-TCR, TCR-HLA and TCR-CMV co-occurrence, with a repertoire-size bias correction applied to TCR pairs. False discovery rates were estimated in a later analysis by permuting HLA or CMV assignments 20 times. In a later analysis, co-occurring TCRs were grouped using DBSCAN, with TCRdist sequence similarity added in when clustering inside HLA-allele-positive subsets. Co-occurrence clustering excluded repertoires with fewer than 30,000 or more than 120,000 public chains, plus five with anomalous nucleotide sharing. As stored in TCRdb, this immuneACCESS dataset retains in-frame rearrangements with V and J assigned. A fraction of the clones does not appear; measured against another copy, unresolved V genes explain less than half of the discrepancy, and the remainder lacks a known reason. From that table come the V and J calls and clone size; the DNA was used to work out D and trimming. Recorded for this sample are roughly 140,000 clones; almost 85% of them occurred a single time. In total, the top ten clones hold approximately 5.7% of the sample.

Based on the germline V gene, the CDR1 and CDR2 sequences are KGHSH and LQKENI. Trimming removed 3 bases from V and 3 bases from J; the gene matches leave 8 bases unexplained. The CDR3, cysteine through phenylalanine, is 16 amino acids long. Just CDR3 DNA is preserved here, 48 bases in frame from base 1. A note on this clone: Its antigen is still unknown. No quality values exist for individual bases; no much larger clone is one base distant.

The cohort was made up of about 670 healthy bone marrow donors. At the time of sampling, all cohort members were nominally healthy, though unrecorded immune exposures were likely present. The donor tested CMV seropositive and was one of the 289 seropositive cohort members. Every donor gave a peripheral blood sample, and the peripheral blood mononuclear cells from that sample were used for TCR beta sequencing. Genomic DNA was extracted from the blood cell samples with the Qiagen DNeasy Blood Extraction Kit. The sample was PBMCs. This receptor chain uses TRBV18 and TRBJ2-5; 9 bases in the junction line up with TRBD2. The origin of this receptor is a man aged 30-40 years in good health and CMV-seropositive. This receptor has the CDR3 CASSPLAGVAEETQYF. Here is the DNA: TGTGCCAGCTCACCGTTAGCGGGGGTAGCGGAAGAGACCCAGTACTTC.